The 30 T cell receptor beta chains listed next were all sequenced from one sample in a study of EBV T-cell therapy then PD-1 blockade in nasopharyngeal carcinoma. Using immunoSEQ multiplex PCR, the repertoire was profiled, and TCRdb retains in-frame clones only, with some absent. The sample contains 11,000 to 15,000 clones, 84% of which appear only once. Treatment reported: AdE1-LMPpoly-expanded autologous EBV-specific T-cell therapy followed by anti-PD-1 nivolumab. Their specific antigens are unknown. The source material was CD8+ T cells from blood, sampled at approximately day 100 from a patient whose treatment included autologous EBV-specific T cells and nivolumab. All receptors derive from a middle-aged man with nasopharyngeal carcinoma.

The J gene is TRBJ1-1, the V gene TRBV4-2; D gene ambiguous. Germline values: CDR1 LGHNA, CDR2 YNFKEQ. The V end lost 6 bases, the J end lost 1 base, and 12 bases lay between the germline ends. This CDR3 is built from 14 residues. CDR3 amino acids: CASRAWEGNTEAFF. The DNA for the CDR3 is TGTGCCAGCAGGGCTTGGGAGGGGAACACTGAAGCTTTCTTT.

A few counts support this clone. The chain recombines TRBV6-1 with TRBJ1-3; D gene uncertain. CDR1 MNHNS and CDR2 SASEGT come from the germline V gene. Between the trimmed V and J ends, which lost 2 bases and 1 base, there was a span of 9 bases. This CDR3 spans 15 amino acids. CDR3 region: CASSESDGSGNTIYF. The CDR3 DNA sequence: TGTGCCAGCAGTGAATCGGACGGTTCTGGAAACACCATATATTTT.

This clone was counted a few times. Other DNA variants within this sample encode the same CDR3. The rearrangement uses TRBV6-4 and TRBJ2-3; the match to TRBD2 covers 11 bases. Germline CDR1 MRHNA, CDR2 SNTAGT. V was clipped by 0 bases and J by 4 bases; unmatched bases: 3. This CDR3 has 16 amino acids. The CDR3 sequence: CASSDSTSGGADTQYF. The CDR3 nucleotides read TGTGCCAGCAGTGACTCAACTAGCGGGGGCGCAGATACGCAGTATTTT.

About this clone: One end of the junction does not line up with germline, which may come from a read error. The chain is built from TRBV24-1 and TRBJ2-3, with D perhaps matching TRBD1 (5 bases). The CDR3 is 15 residues long. Germline V gene lookup returns CDR1 KGHDR and CDR2 SFDVKD. The CDR3 DNA reads as TGTGCCACCGGTGACAGAACGACTAGCACAGATACGCAGTATTTT. Amino acids: CATGDRTTSTDTQYF.

The chain is built from TRBV27 and TRBJ2-7; a possible D gene is TRBD1 (8 bases). V shed 5 bases and J shed 2 bases, with 16 bases lying between them. CDR1 and CDR2 (germline): MNHEY, SMNVEV (reference sequence). CDR3 length equals 15 residues. The CDR3: CASSPRQGRAYEQYF. As DNA, the CDR3 is TGTGCCAGCAGTCCACGACAGGGGAGGGCCTACGAGCAGTACTTC.

CDR3 nucleotides: TGTGCCAGCAGCTTATTTCCCCGAACCTATGGGAACAGGAACTATGGCTACACCTTC. This gives the protein CASSLFPRTYGNRNYGYTF. The chain uses TRBV11-2 and TRBJ1-2, with D maybe TRBD1 (5 bases). With 2 bases removed from V and 2 bases from J, the gap between germline ends came to 24 bases. This CDR3 spans 19 amino acids. Germline lookup yields CDR1 SGHAT and CDR2 FQNNGV.

This clone was counted between two and nine times. This rearrangement joins TRBV19 to TRBJ2-7, with D hard to call. The V end was cut by 4 bases, the J end by 2 bases, with 15 bases between. Per germline, CDR1 LNHDA and CDR2 SQIVND (reference sequence). The CDR3 contains 15 residues. The CDR3 DNA reads as TGTGCCAGTAGTACCCACATCGGTAACACCTACGAGCAGTACTTC. As protein: CASSTHIGNTYEQYF.

The rearrangement uses TRBV13 and TRBJ2-1; 12 bases are shared with TRBD1. The V and J ends lost 4 bases and 5 bases, in that order; junction bases with no gene match: 3. The CDR3 is 15 residues long. Germline CDR1 and CDR2: PRHDT and FYEKMQ (reference sequence). The CDR3 coding sequence is TGTGCCAGCAGCTCGGGACAGGGGGCCCACAATGAGCAGTTCTTC. Its protein product is CASSSGQGAHNEQFF.

J is TRBJ2-3 and V is TRBV6-2 or TRBV6-3; D unresolved. This CDR3 region has 16 residues. CDR1 is MNHEY, CDR2 SVGEGT, per germline. V was clipped by 0 bases and J by 2 bases, with 12 bases between them. The CDR3 DNA is TGTGCCAGCAGTTACTCATTACGGTCGACCACAGATACGCAGTATTTT. Its protein is CASSYSLRSTTDTQYF.

The chain's CDR3 is CASSHGTGAGELFF. CDR3 DNA: TGCGCCAGCAGCCACGGCACAGGGGCCGGGGAGCTGTTTTTT. The chain joins TRBV4-3 to TRBJ2-2, with 7 positions matching TRBD1. CDR1 and CDR2 (germline): LGHNA, YSLEER. The CDR3 is 14 residues long. V dropped 3 bases and J dropped 6; count of bases not matched to a gene: 4.

The chain joins TRBV9 to TRBJ1-5; TRBD1 matches at 7 bases. V lost 4 bases to trimming and J lost 4 bases; unmatched junction nucleotides: 5. The CDR3 has 14 residues. Per germline, CDR1 SGDLS and CDR2 YYNGEE. The CDR3 loop is CASSFGQANQPQHF. DNA for the CDR3: TGTGCCAGCAGCTTCGGACAGGCAAATCAGCCCCAGCATTTT.

This sequence joins TRBV6-2 or TRBV6-3 and TRBJ2-6; D possibly uses TRBD1 or TRBD2 (5 bases each). CDR3 size: 16 residues. V was pared by 4 bases and J by 1 base, with 11 bases between. Germline V gene data show CDR1 as MNHEY and CDR2 as SVGEGT. CDR3 residues: CASSSRGASGANVLTF. The CDR3, as DNA: TGTGCCAGCAGTTCCCGAGGGGCTTCTGGGGCCAACGTCCTGACTTTC.

This chain links TRBV7-6 with TRBJ1-2, with no clear D. Trimming cost V 5 bases and J 3 bases, with 7 bases left between them. In germline, CDR1 is SGHVS, CDR2 FNYEAQ. The CDR3 spans 12 residues. CDR3 nucleotides: TGTGCCAGCAGCACTAGACACTATGGCTACACCTTC. Its protein is CASSTRHYGYTF.

This clone was seen more than once but under ten times. This rearrangement joins TRBV5-1 to TRBJ1-3; D is unresolved. Germline lookup yields CDR1 SGHRS and CDR2 YFSETQ. V was pared by 0 bases and J by 0 bases, with 4 bases between. The CDR3 loop spans 14 amino acids. The CDR3 DNA is TGCGCCAGCAGCTTGGGGGCCTCTGGAAACACCATATATTTT. Translation: CASSLGASGNTIYF.

To note about this clone: Other DNA variants within this sample encode the same CDR3. This rearrangement joins TRBV4-1 to TRBJ2-3, with D hard to call. This CDR3 has 12 amino acids. Germline V gives CDR1 MGHRA, CDR2 YSYEKL. V lost 8 bases and J 1 base, leaving 7 bases between the germline ends. The CDR3 loop is CASGGGTDTQYF. The CDR3 coding sequence is TGCGCCAGCGGTGGGGGCACAGATACGCAGTATTTT.

This rearrangement joins TRBV19 to TRBJ1-1; D is undetermined. Trimming left V 1 base short and J 4 bases short, with 7 bases between. The CDR3 is 13 residues long. Germline assignment: CDR1 LNHDA and CDR2 SQIVND (reference sequence). The CDR3 region is CASSIGQGTEAFF. CDR3 nucleotide sequence: TGTGCCAGTAGTATAGGACAAGGCACTGAAGCTTTCTTT.

CDR3 protein: CASSPNGLVSGANVLTF. The CDR3 DNA reads TGCGCCAGCAGCCCAAATGGTCTTGTCTCTGGGGCCAACGTCCTGACTTTC. The gene calls are TRBV4-3 and TRBJ2-6; unclear D gene. The CDR3 is made up of 17 amino acids. V shed 4 bases and J shed 0 bases, with 13 bases lying between them. CDR1 and CDR2 (germline): LGHNA, YSLEER.

The chain links TRBV6-5 to TRBJ1-5; D ambiguous. Germline CDR1 reads MNHEY; CDR2 reads SVGAGI. This CDR3 comprises 14 residues. The ends were cut back, 4 bases at V and 5 bases at J, with 12 bases in the middle. This chain's CDR3 is CASSFNPGYQPQHF. The CDR3 nucleotides are TGTGCCAGCAGTTTTAACCCCGGGTATCAGCCCCAGCATTTT.

The J gene is TRBJ1-4, the V gene TRBV27; D might be TRBD1 (5 bases). Looked up from germline, CDR1 is MNHEY and CDR2 is SMNVEV (reference sequence). This CDR3 is 13 amino acids long. V was clipped by 2 bases and J by 11 bases, with 12 bases between them. The CDR3 bases are TGTGCCAGCAGTTTAATGGGACGGAGTAAACTGTTTTTT. Protein: CASSLMGRSKLFF.

About this clone: At the DNA level, this CDR3 is encoded by other sequences in the same sample as well. The chain joins TRBV19 to TRBJ1-1, with D possibly TRBD1 on 5 matching bases. The V end was cut by 0 bases, the J end by 4 bases, with 6 bases between. Germline V gives CDR1 LNHDA, CDR2 SQIVND (reference sequence). This CDR3 comprises 13 residues. DNA of the CDR3: TGTGCCAGTAGTATAGAGGGGGGCACTGAAGCTTTCTTT. Translation gives CASSIEGGTEAFF.

This clone is large by share. The chain links TRBV19 to TRBJ1-2, with a possible D match to TRBD1 (6 bases). The CDR3 spans 15 residues. V dropped 1 base and J dropped 3 bases, with 12 bases sitting between them. Germline V lookup: CDR1 LNHDA, CDR2 SQIVND (reference sequence). The CDR3 DNA is TGTGCCAGTAGTATAGGTCACGGACAGCACTATGGCTACACCTTC. Translation: CASSIGHGQHYGYTF. Supplemented by reference TRBV19 and TRBJ1-2, the full variable domain reads DGGITQSPKYLFRKEGQNVTLSCEQNLNHDAMYWYRQDPGQGLRLIYYSQIVNDFQKGDIAEGYSVSREKKESFPLTVTSAQKNPTAFYLCASSIGHGQHYGYTFGSGTRLTVV.

The J gene is TRBJ2-7, the V gene TRBV27; possible D gene TRBD1, 6 bases. The CDR3 is 14 residues long. The V end lost 6 bases, the J end lost 2 bases, and 14 bases lay between the germline ends. Germline loops: CDR1 MNHEY, CDR2 SMNVEV (reference sequence). In DNA form, the CDR3 reads TGTGCCAGCAGGATAACAGGGTCGGCCTACGAGCAGTACTTC. Its protein is CASRITGSAYEQYF.

The chain joins TRBV4-3 to TRBJ1-3, with no clear D. Trimming removed 0 bases from V and 3 bases from J, with 0 bases in between. The CDR3 is 12 residues long. The V gene's germline CDR1 is LGHNA and CDR2 YSLEER. CDR3: CASSQDGNTIYF. The CDR3 DNA sequence: TGCGCCAGCAGCCAAGATGGAAACACCATATATTTT.

V is TRBV28 and J is TRBJ1-2; possible D gene TRBD1, 6 bases. Germline V gene data show CDR1 as MDHEN and CDR2 as SYDVKM. V lost 1 base and J 3 bases, leaving 12 bases between the germline ends. This CDR3 region has 15 residues. For the CDR3, the DNA is TGTGCCAGCAGTTTATTGGGGGCTGCCGACTATGGCTACACCTTC. Its protein is CASSLLGAADYGYTF.

CDR3 nucleotides: TGTGCCACCAGCAGCCCAAACACCCTGACGACCGGGACCCAGTACTTC. As protein: CATSSPNTLTTGTQYF. This sequence joins TRBV15 and TRBJ2-5; no firm D call. V dropped 3 bases and J dropped 7 bases, with 21 bases sitting between them. Germline V CDR1 and CDR2: LNHNV, YYDKDF (reference sequence). The CDR3 length is 16 residues.

The CDR3 coding sequence is TGTGCCAGTGAGAGTATGGGGGACATCTCTGGAAACACCATATATTTT. This gives the protein CASESMGDISGNTIYF. The chain uses TRBV19 and TRBJ1-3, with D possibly TRBD1 on 6 matching bases. There are 16 residues in the CDR3. V was clipped by 8 bases and J by 0 bases, with 17 bases between them. The germline CDR1 and CDR2 sequences are LNHDA and SQIVND (reference sequence).

This chain joins TRBV29-1 and TRBJ1-1; the D gene is possibly TRBD1 (5 bases). This CDR3 has 14 residues. The germline V and J ends were trimmed by 1 base and 4 bases, with 13 bases remaining between them. Germline V lookup: CDR1 SQVTM, CDR2 ANQGSEA. CDR3 loop: CSVEAAGVPTEAFF. As DNA, the CDR3 is TGCAGCGTTGAAGCGGCGGGGGTCCCCACTGAAGCTTTCTTT.

Comment on this clone: A junction boundary mismatches the germline segment, possibly from a read error. The sample has other DNA sequences that encode this CDR3 too. V and J are TRBV5-6 and TRBJ2-7, with 7 positions matching TRBD2. Germline CDR1 reads SGHDT; CDR2 reads YYEEEE. The CDR3 is 14 amino acids. The CDR3 loop reads CARSLGGDSYEQYF. CDR3 in DNA: TGCGCCCGCAGCTTGGGGGGGGACTCCTACGAGCAGTACTTC.

The CDR3 loop is CASSLDFLAGGVIKEFF. DNA for the CDR3: TGTGCCAGCAGCTTAGATTTCCTAGCGGGGGGGGTAATTAAAGAGTTCTTC. The chain couples TRBV7-2 to TRBJ2-1, with 12 bases aligning to TRBD2. V was clipped by 1 base and J by 14 bases; unmatched bases: 15. Germline V gene lookup returns CDR1 SGHTA and CDR2 FQGNSA. The CDR3 is 17 residues long.

The rearrangement links TRBV7-7 to TRBJ2-5; D is perhaps TRBD1 or TRBD2 (6 bases each). The CDR3 is made up of 16 amino acids. V dropped 1 base and J dropped 2 bases, with 14 bases sitting between them. The germline V gene encodes CDR1 SSHAT and CDR2 FNYEAQ (reference sequence). Here the CDR3 reads CASSLGVGGWQETQYF. The CDR3 region has the DNA TGTGCCAGCAGCTTAGGGGTAGGGGGGTGGCAAGAGACCCAGTACTTC.